Following are 5 T cell receptor beta chains from one sample sequenced in a study of blood T cell repertoires in COVID-19. Libraries were prepared by immunoSEQ multiplex PCR; TCRdb keeps only in-frame clonotypes and omits some of them. In the table there are roughly 150,000 clones, about nine tenths of which are singletons. Sequencing was carried out using peripheral blood. The receptors shown here come from a man younger than 35 with acute or convalescent COVID-19.

V gene TRBV6-1 combines with J gene TRBJ1-2; D call uncertain. The V and J ends lost 3 bases and 6 bases respectively, with 23 bases between them. This CDR3 comprises 17 residues. The germline V gene has CDR1 MNHNS and CDR2 SASEGT. CDR3 sequence reads: CASSDDPGLKAGHGYTF. The DNA of the CDR3 is TGTGCCAGCAGTGATGATCCTGGTTTGAAGGCAGGCCATGGCTACACCTTC.

The rearrangement uses TRBV20-1 and TRBJ1-4, with unresolved D. From germline, CDR1 is DFQATT and CDR2 SNEGSKA (reference sequence). The CDR3 runs 11 residues. Trimming shortened V by 3 bases and J by 8 bases, and 7 bases separated the two germline ends. The CDR3 region is CSASSGEKLFF. CDR3 sequence (DNA): TGCAGTGCTAGTTCAGGCGAAAAACTGTTTTTT.

About this clone: The junction differs from germline at one of its ends, possibly a read error. The chain links TRBV7-9 to TRBJ1-5, with D tentatively TRBD1 (5 bases). The CDR3 totals 16 residues. CDR1 is SEHNR and CDR2 is FQNEAQ in the germline V gene (reference sequence). In DNA, the CDR3 is TGTGCCAGCAGCCCCACCTCCCAGGGTCTCAATCAGCCCCATCATTTT. Residues: CASSPTSQGLNQPHHF. Full variable domain (missing parts from reference TRBV7-9 and TRBJ1-5): DTGVSQNPRHKITKRGQNVTFRCDPISEHNRLYWYRQTLGQGPEFLTYFQNEAQLEKSRLLSDRFSAERPKGSFSTLEIQRTEQGDSAMYLCASSPTSQGLNQPHHFGDGTRLSIL.

The J gene is TRBJ2-1, the V gene TRBV3-1 (or the pseudogene TRBV3-2); 7 bases align to TRBD1. The V segment lost 4 bases and the J segment 2 bases; nucleotides outside the gene matches: 8. Germline V lookup: CDR1 LGHDT, CDR2 YNNKEL (reference sequence). CDR3 length: 16 residues. The CDR3 DNA reads TGTGCCAGCAGCCGCCGACAGGGCTATACCTACAATGAGCAGTTCTTC. Residues: CASSRRQGYTYNEQFF.

This sequence joins TRBV5-6 and TRBJ1-2; maybe TRBD1 (5 bases). The V end was cut by 0 bases, the J end by 9 bases, with 12 bases between. Germline V lookup: CDR1 SGHDT, CDR2 YYEEEE. CDR3 length equals 13 residues. CDR3 residues: CASSLDGANSYTF. In DNA form, the CDR3 reads TGTGCCAGCAGCTTGGATGGGGCAAACAGCTACACCTTC.